Following are 14 T cell receptor beta chains from one sample sequenced in a study of cytomegalovirus exposure and HLA in healthy donors (dated by TCRdb to about 2017). Receptors were amplified or captured by the immunoSEQ multiplex PCR assay. TCRdb holds this immuneACCESS table with in-frame rearrangements only. Some clones are missing; in checked studies, unresolved V genes explain under half, and the rest has no known cause. A total of 200,000 or so clones appear in this sample, around 90% of them only once. The ten largest make up 1.5% to 2% of the sample. Specimen: PBMCs. The receptors originated from a woman aged 18-30 years in good health and CMV-seropositive.

The gene calls are TRBV19 and TRBJ2-3; 7 positions agree with TRBD1. The CDR3 sequence is 14 residues long. Germline V lookup: CDR1 LNHDA, CDR2 SQIVND (reference sequence). V was pared by 5 bases and J by 0 bases, with 2 bases of the junction left unmatched. CDR3 residues: CASSPGGSTDTQYF. In DNA, the CDR3 is TGTGCCAGTAGTCCAGGGGGTAGCACAGATACGCAGTATTTT.

The chain carries TRBV7-8 and TRBJ2-5; 14 nucleotides align to TRBD2. The CDR3 has 19 amino acids. Germline CDR1 is SGHVS and CDR2 is FQNEAQ. V trimming: 5 bases; J trimming: 0 bases; junction bases outside the gene matches: 11. The CDR3 is CASSLRSGLAGVDQETQYF. The CDR3 bases are TGTGCCAGCAGCCTGCGATCGGGACTAGCGGGAGTAGACCAAGAGACCCAGTACTTC.

The J gene is TRBJ1-3, the V gene TRBV25-1, with 8 bases that match TRBD1. The ends lost 0 bases at V and 5 bases at J; junction bases unmatched: 9. Germline assignment: CDR1 MGHDK and CDR2 SYGVNS. This CDR3 comprises 17 residues. The CDR3, as DNA: TGTGCCAGCAGTGAATATACTCGGACAGGGAATCGAAACACCATATATTTT. It translates to CASSEYTRTGNRNTIYF.

This clone was counted only a few times. The chain links TRBV27 to TRBJ2-7, with D possibly matching TRBD2 (5 bases). V gave up 0 bases and J gave up 2 bases, with 5 bases separating them. This CDR3 is built from 13 residues. Germline lookup yields CDR1 MNHEY and CDR2 SMNVEV (reference sequence). The chain's CDR3 is CASSLSGAYEQYF. CDR3 nucleotide sequence: TGTGCCAGCAGTTTATCCGGGGCCTACGAGCAGTACTTC.

This rearrangement joins TRBV30 to TRBJ2-2; 7 positions match TRBD1. Germline V gene sequence: CDR1 GTSNPN, CDR2 SVGIG (reference sequence). The V and J ends lost 3 bases and 1 base, in that order; junction bases with no gene match: 8. The CDR3 totals 16 residues. The CDR3 DNA sequence: TGTGCCTGGAGCCTCTTAGGGGGCTTGAACACCGGGGAGCTGTTTTTT. Its protein product is CAWSLLGGLNTGELFF.

The rearrangement uses TRBV28 and TRBJ1-5; D gene uncertain. Trimming took off 6 bases at V and 1 base at J, with 16 bases between the two ends. The V gene's germline CDR1 is MDHEN and CDR2 SYDVKM. This CDR3 spans 16 amino acids. CDR3: CASSPGGRRSNQPQHF. The DNA of the CDR3 is TGTGCCAGCAGCCCAGGAGGGCGGCGAAGCAATCAGCCCCAGCATTTT.

V gene TRBV5-1 combines with J gene TRBJ2-1; 10 nucleotides match TRBD1. V was clipped by 3 bases and J by 6 bases; unmatched bases: 0. Germline lookup yields CDR1 SGHRS and CDR2 YFSETQ. The CDR3 sequence is 13 residues long. Written as DNA, the CDR3 is TGCGCCAGCAGCTGGACAGGGGGCAATGAGCAGTTCTTC. Translated, it gives CASSWTGGNEQFF. Full variable domain (remainder filled in from reference TRBV5-1 and TRBJ2-1): KAGVTQTPRYLIKTRGQQVTLSCSPISGHRSVSWYQQTPGQGLQFLFEYFSETQRNKGNFPGRFSGRQFSNSRSEMNVSTLELGDSALYLCASSWTGGNEQFFGPGTRLTVL.

The J gene is TRBJ2-7, the V gene TRBV19; 7 bases are a match to TRBD1. The CDR3 sequence is 14 residues long. J gave up 4 bases and V 5 bases, and 8 bases lay outside the gene matches. Germline values: CDR1 LNHDA, CDR2 SQIVND (reference sequence). Here the CDR3 DNA reads TGTGCCAGTAGTCTCCACTCAGGGGGTTACGAGCAGTACTTC. Translation: CASSLHSGGYEQYF.

The V and J genes are TRBV18 and TRBJ2-5; maybe TRBD2 (6 bases). Trimming took 5 bases from V and 7 from J, leaving 11 bases between them. This CDR3 has 12 amino acids. Germline loops: CDR1 KGHSH, CDR2 LQKENI. This CDR3 reads CASSDGGPTQYF. The DNA of the CDR3 is TGTGCCAGCTCAGACGGGGGACCGACCCAGTACTTC.

The J gene is TRBJ1-2, the V gene TRBV4-2, with D possibly matching TRBD1 (5 bases). The CDR3 totals 14 residues. Germline V gene data show CDR1 as LGHNA and CDR2 as YNFKEQ. Between the trimmed V and J ends, which lost 1 base and 4 bases, there was a span of 10 bases. This CDR3 reads CASSQGQGGYGYTF. CDR3 in DNA: TGTGCCAGCAGCCAAGGCCAGGGTGGCTATGGCTACACCTTC.

The chain employs TRBV29-1 and TRBJ2-7; 9 bases fit TRBD1. Germline lookup yields CDR1 SQVTM and CDR2 ANQGSEA. This CDR3 contains 15 residues. The trim removed 1 base at V and 3 bases at J, leaving 7 bases unmatched. In nucleotides, the CDR3 is TGCAGCGTTGAAGTGGAGGACAGGGGCAGCTACGAGCAGTACTTC. Translated, it gives CSVEVEDRGSYEQYF.

The rearrangement uses TRBV12-5 and TRBJ2-1, with 10 bases identical to TRBD2. Germline loops: CDR1 LGHNT, CDR2 FRNRAP. The J segment lost 7 bases and the V segment lost 4 bases, leaving 7 bases of the junction unmatched. CDR3 size: 15 residues. For the CDR3, the DNA is TGTGCTAGTGGTTCGCCTAGCGGGAGACCTAATGAGCAGTTCTTC. As protein: CASGSPSGRPNEQFF. Using reference TRBV12-5 and TRBJ2-1 for the parts outside the CDR3, the full variable domain is DARVTQTPRHKVTEMGQEVTMRCQPILGHNTVFWYRQTMMQGLELLAYFRNRAPLDDSGMPKDRFSAEMPDATLATLKIQPSEPRDSAVYFCASGSPSGRPNEQFFGPGTRLTVL.

The genes are TRBV5-1 and TRBJ2-7; 12 bases are a match to TRBD2. J was trimmed by 4 bases and V by 4 bases; bases with no gene match: 9. Per the germline V gene, CDR1 is SGHRS and CDR2 is YFSETQ. This CDR3 contains 16 residues. CDR3 sequence: CASSVRLAGVSYEQYF. The CDR3 DNA follows: TGCGCCAGCAGCGTCCGACTAGCGGGAGTATCGTACGAGCAGTACTTC.

The V gene is TRBV5-1, the J gene TRBJ2-5; D is unclear. V shed 0 bases and J shed 3 bases, with 6 bases lying between them. There are 13 residues in the CDR3. Germline CDR1 SGHRS, CDR2 YFSETQ. The CDR3 DNA reads as TGCGCCAGCAGCTTGGGGGCTGAAGAGACCCAGTACTTC. As protein: CASSLGAEETQYF.